The clone carrying this T cell receptor beta chain was seen more than once but under ten times. Its specificity is unknown. Germline CDR1 MNHEY, CDR2 SVGAGI. J gave up 4 bases and V 0 bases, and 7 bases lay outside the gene matches. The CDR3 runs to 17 residues. The sample belongs to a study of CD8 T cells in ankylosing spondylitis. Whole-study findings and limits: Fewer than 10 highly homologous variants formed a TCR beta motif that appeared characteristic of ankylosing spondylitis blood. As reported, disease-linked clones showed significant enrichment in matched ankylosing spondylitis synovial fluid. Disease-linked clones bore a CD8+ phenotype and were relatively rare in peripheral blood.

Researchers built TCR beta libraries using quantitative 5'-RACE with molecular barcodes. MiXCR, applied by TCRdb to the 5' RACE reads, yields one record per CDR3 protein. The sample lists some 840,000 distinct CDR3 sequences, approximately 12% occurring once. Sequencing input: blood, either unsorted or a sorted T cell fraction (not recorded which). The clonotype originates from a male donor with ankylosing spondylitis. The J gene is TRBJ2-3, the V gene TRBV6-5; TRBD2 matches 10 bases. CDR3 residues: CASSYSQLAGVSDTQYF. Here the CDR3 DNA reads TGTGCCAGCAGTTACTCCCAGCTAGCGGGAGTGTCAGATACGCAGTATTTT.